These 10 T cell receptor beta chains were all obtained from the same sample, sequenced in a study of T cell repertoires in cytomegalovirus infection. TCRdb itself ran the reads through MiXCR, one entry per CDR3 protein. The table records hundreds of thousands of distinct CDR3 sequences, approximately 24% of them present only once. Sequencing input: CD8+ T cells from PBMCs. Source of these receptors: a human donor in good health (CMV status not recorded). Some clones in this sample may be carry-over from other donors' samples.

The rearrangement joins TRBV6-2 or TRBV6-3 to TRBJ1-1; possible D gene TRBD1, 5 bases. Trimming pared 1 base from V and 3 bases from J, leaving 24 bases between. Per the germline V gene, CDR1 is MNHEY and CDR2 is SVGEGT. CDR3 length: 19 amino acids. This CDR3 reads CASSYFGVQGYMLDTEAFF. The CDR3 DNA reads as TGTGCCAGCAGTTACTTCGGAGTCCAGGGCTACATGTTGGACACTGAAGCTTTCTTT.

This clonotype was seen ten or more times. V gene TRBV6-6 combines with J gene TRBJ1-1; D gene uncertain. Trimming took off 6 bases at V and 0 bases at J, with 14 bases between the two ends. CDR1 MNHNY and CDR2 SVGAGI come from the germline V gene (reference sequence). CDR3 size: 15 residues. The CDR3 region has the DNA TGTGCCAGCAGCAGGCCGTCCGAGATGAACACTGAAGCTTTCTTT. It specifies CASSRPSEMNTEAFF.

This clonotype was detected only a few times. Written as DNA, the CDR3 is TGTGCTAGTGGTTTAGTCAGGGCGAACACTGAAGCTTTCTTT. The encoded protein is CASGLVRANTEAFF. The chain joins TRBV12-5 to TRBJ1-1, with D possibly matching TRBD1 (5 bases). This CDR3 comprises 14 residues. Germline assignment: CDR1 LGHNT and CDR2 FRNRAP. Trimming left V 3 bases short and J 1 base short, with 9 bases between.

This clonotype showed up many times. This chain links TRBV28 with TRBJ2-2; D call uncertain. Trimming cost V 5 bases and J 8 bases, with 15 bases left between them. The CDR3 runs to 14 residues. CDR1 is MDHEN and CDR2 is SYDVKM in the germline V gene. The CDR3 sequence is CASSIPLGAGELFF. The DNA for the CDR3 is TGTGCCAGCAGTATACCCCTAGGAGCTGGGGAGCTGTTTTTT. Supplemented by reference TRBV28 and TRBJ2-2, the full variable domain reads DVKVTQSSRYLVKRTGEKVFLECVQDMDHENMFWYRQDPGLGLRLIYFSYDVKMKEKGDIPEGYSVSREKKERFSLILESASTNQTSMYLCASSIPLGAGELFFGEGSRLTVL.

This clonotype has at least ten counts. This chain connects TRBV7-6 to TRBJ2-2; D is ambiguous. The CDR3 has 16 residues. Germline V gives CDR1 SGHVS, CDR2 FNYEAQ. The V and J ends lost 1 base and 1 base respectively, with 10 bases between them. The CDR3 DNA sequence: TGTGCCAGCAGCTTAGACTTTTCTGGGAACACCGGGGAGCTGTTTTTT. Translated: CASSLDFSGNTGELFF.

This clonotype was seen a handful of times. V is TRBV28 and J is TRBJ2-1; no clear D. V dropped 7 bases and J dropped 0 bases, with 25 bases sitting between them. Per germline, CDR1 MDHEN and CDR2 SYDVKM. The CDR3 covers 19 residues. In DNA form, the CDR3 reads TGTGCCAGCACCCCTTTCCAAGGTTTTCCGTTGAGCTCCTACAATGAGCAGTTCTTC. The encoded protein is CASTPFQGFPLSSYNEQFF.

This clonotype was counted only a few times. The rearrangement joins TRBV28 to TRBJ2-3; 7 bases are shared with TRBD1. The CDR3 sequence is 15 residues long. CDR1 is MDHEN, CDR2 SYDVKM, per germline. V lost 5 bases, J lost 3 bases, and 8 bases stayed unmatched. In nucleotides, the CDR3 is TGTGCCAGCAGTCCACAGGGGTTTGGAACAGATACGCAGTATTTT. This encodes CASSPQGFGTDTQYF.

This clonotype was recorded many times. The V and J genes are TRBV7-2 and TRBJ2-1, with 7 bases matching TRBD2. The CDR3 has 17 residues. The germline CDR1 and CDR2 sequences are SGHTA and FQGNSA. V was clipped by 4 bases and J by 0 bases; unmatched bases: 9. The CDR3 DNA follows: TGTGCCAGCAGCTCCGGGACTACCAAGCTCTCCTACAATGAGCAGTTCTTC. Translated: CASSSGTTKLSYNEQFF.

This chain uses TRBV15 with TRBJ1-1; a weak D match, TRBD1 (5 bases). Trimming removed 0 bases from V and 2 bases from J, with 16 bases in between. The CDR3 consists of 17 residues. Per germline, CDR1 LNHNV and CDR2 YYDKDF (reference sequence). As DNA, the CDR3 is TGTGCCACCAGCAGAGATTTGGGTGCGGGGCCTAACACTGAAGCTTTCTTT. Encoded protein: CATSRDLGAGPNTEAFF.

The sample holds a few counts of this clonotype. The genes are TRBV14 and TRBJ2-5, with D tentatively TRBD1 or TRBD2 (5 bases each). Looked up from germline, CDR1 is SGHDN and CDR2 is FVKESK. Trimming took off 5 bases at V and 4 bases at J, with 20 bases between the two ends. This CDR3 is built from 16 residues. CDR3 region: CASSFRDLASIETQYF. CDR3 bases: TGTGCCAGCAGCTTCCGGGACCTAGCTTCTATAGAGACCCAGTACTTC. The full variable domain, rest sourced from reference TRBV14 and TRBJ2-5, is EAGVTQFPSHSVIEKGQTVTLRCDPISGHDNLYWYRRVMGKEIKFLLHFVKESKQDESGMPNNRFLAERTGGTYSTLKVQPAELEDSGVYFCASSFRDLASIETQYFGPGTRLLVL.